The sequence of this T cell receptor beta chain was determined in a study of cytomegalovirus exposure and HLA in healthy donors (dated by TCRdb to between 2016 and 2019). In the study overall: According to an earlier analysis of a few hundred of the donors, some 170 million T cells yielded roughly 110 million unique TCR beta sequences and more than 250 Gb of sequence data. Roughly 300 gigabases of sequencing data and 78 million or so unique TCR sequences were included in an early release covering roughly 600 HLA-typed donors. Of the roughly 420 genotyped donors, over 80% were placed in the genetic ancestry cluster associated with self-reported Caucasian donors. The study aimed to test whether cataloging public T cell receptors could reveal signatures of past pathogen exposure. The T cell repertoires of under 700 subjects were profiled by immunosequencing and related to cytomegalovirus serostatus. In addition to the first cohort of roughly 670 subjects, a separate validation cohort of some 120 different subjects was used. High-throughput TCR immunosequencing, statistical association of individual TCRs with disease status, and machine learning were combined to predict cytomegalovirus infection status. In a later analysis, previously published TCR beta repertoires from some 640 donors were re-analyzed and high-resolution HLA genotyping was added so that TCR occurrence patterns could be studied. Rather than drawing on any new phenotypic data, the later analysis identified candidate immune exposures from TCR beta sequences and the way those sequences occurred across donors. An earlier analysis of around 580 of the donors used high-throughput TCR beta sequencing to judge whether each TCR beta V gene segment behaved as functional or pseudogenic. Donor age, sex, ethnicity and CMV serostatus were compiled alongside the repertoire data. Genome-wide SNP genotypes for about 65% of the 666 donors were used in a later genetic analysis, which treated that subset as a discovery cohort. Every discovery cohort repertoire had been produced on one sequencing platform. HLA typing covered class I and class II loci at four-digit resolution. Typing coverage varied by locus: roughly 620-640 donors for A, B, C, DRB1 and DQB1; roughly 500 for DQA1; around 610 for DPA1; more than 450 for DPB1. Because of strong linkage in the cohort, 4 to 6 DR-DQ haplotypes were treated as single units for association and clustering. On average, roughly 240,000 unique TCR beta nucleotide sequences were sequenced per donor among 398 genotyped donors of the cohort, with roughly 18% of those sequences being non-productive. Here is what the overall study found, with its caveats: Several of the top co-occurrence clusters appeared to be linked to parvovirus B19, influenza, CMV and Epstein-Barr virus, according to a later analysis. This cohort had only TCR beta chains sequenced, and the lack of alpha or paired-chain data limited which features could be detected. A further reported finding was that TCR beta sequences accurately predicted the HLA-A and HLA-B alleles for most subjects in the first cohort. The classifier was reported to diagnose cytomegalovirus status with high specificity and sensitivity in both the original and validation cohorts. Specific HLA alleles were associated with more than 15,000 TCR beta sequences at a false discovery rate of 0.05 in a later analysis. When HLA alleles, especially DR and DQ, strongly co-occurred, TCR associations were difficult to assign to individual alleles. Linkage disequilibrium might explain the correlated functional status among segregating V segments, but an unknown experimental factor could not be excluded. Because counts were too low, roughly 18 rarely observed V segments, including chromosome 9 orphons, were left out of the earlier analysis of about 500 of the donors. Because HLA typing was unavailable for some donors at each locus, only the typed subset was used in association tests. An earlier analysis of approximately 590 of the donors showed that most TCR beta V segments appeared in productive rearrangements either about 87% or about 30% of the time, which broadly matched IMGT annotations. A cluster of highly shared sequence variants was judged likely to represent a technical artifact of the sequencing pipeline. Sequencing depth was assumed to be roughly uniform across donors in the presence/absence analyses, though that assumption may not hold. A later genetic analysis associated a missense DCLRE1C variant with V-gene and J-gene trimming of TCR beta chains, and an independent cohort replicated the association. While some public TCRs were present in many individuals, most TCR sequences turned up only very rarely across donors. In vitro tests confirmed that a few of the cytomegalovirus-associated TCR beta chains recognize cytomegalovirus antigens. The study gave a list of about 170 TCR beta chains associated with cytomegalovirus. In a later analysis, TCR association rates were found to vary across HLA loci, with the most associated TCRs seen for DRB1 alleles and the fewest for HLA-C alleles. In a later analysis, HLA-associated TCR beta chains showed more clonal expansion and lower generation probabilities than non-associated chains that were equally common. A later genetic analysis reported fewer N-insertions in productive TCRs among donors in an Asian-associated ancestry cluster than the approximately 670-donor mean. In a later analysis, most CMV-associated TCR beta chains were found to appear HLA-restricted, with HLA associations seemingly driven largely by CMV exposure. CMV serostatus was the only immune exposure information available for the cohort. The authors suggested that the approach could potentially be generalized to other disease states and immunological phenotypes. The 87-base-pair reads could not distinguish some IMGT-functional V segments, including TRBV6-2 and TRBV6-3, so those segments were excluded.

To prepare the library, the immunoSEQ multiplex PCR assay was applied. For the multiplex PCR, a mixture combining 60 forward primers for TCR Vbeta segments and 13 reverse primers for TCR Jbeta segments was used. The CDR3 region of rearranged TCR beta genes was amplified from genomic DNA by a multiplex PCR assay. The Illumina HiSeq System was used to sequence the amplified TCR beta libraries as 87-base-pair reads. Under the source paper's analysis protocol: In a later analysis, 77 million or so unique TCR beta chains were counted across the approximately 640 repertoires, and about 10 million of these chains were shared by at least two donors. Raw reads were error-corrected and collapsed into unique sequences with a nearest-neighbor algorithm that merged closely related sequences to remove PCR and sequencing errors. CDR3 sequences were aligned to IMGT reference sequences to assign V, D and J gene segments. For a sequence to be retained, a match of at least six nucleotides to both a V gene segment and a J gene segment was required. A rearrangement counted as productive if the CDR3 had no stop codons and remained in frame with V and J, and every other rearrangement counted as non-productive. CDR3 was defined by IMGT convention, running from the second conserved V-encoded cysteine to the conserved J-encoded phenylalanine. Sequences without an unambiguous match to a single V gene segment were excluded from the earlier analysis of approximately 600 of the donors. An earlier analysis of roughly 590 of the donors called V segments functional above 56.7% productive rearrangements and segregating when the between-donor standard deviation exceeded 5%. To diagnose cytomegalovirus status from the catalog of TCR beta chain sequences, a statistical classification framework was built. A later analysis assigned V and J genes by comparing TCR nucleotide sequences with IMGT/GENE-DB human TR gene sequences. The TCRdist pipeline was used in a later analysis to assign CDR3 sequences and most-parsimonious VDJ recombination scenarios. In a later analysis, each TCR beta chain was defined by its CDR3 amino acid sequence together with its V-gene family, and reads lacking a unique V-gene family were excluded. In a later analysis, 450 to 600 highly shared, low-generation-probability nucleotide sequences were removed to address suspected cross-contamination and a sequencing artifact. For each public chain, a later analysis derived a clonal expansion index from normalized ranks of inferred template counts within each repertoire. A later analysis computed generation probabilities with a VDJ recombination model fitted to out-of-frame rearrangements, and checked the results against IGoR. A later analysis scored TCR-TCR, TCR-HLA and TCR-CMV co-occurrence with hypergeometric tests, applying a repertoire-size bias correction to TCR pairs. A later analysis estimated false discovery rates by permuting HLA or CMV assignments 20 times. In a later analysis, co-occurring TCRs were grouped using DBSCAN, with TCRdist sequence similarity added in when clustering inside HLA-allele-positive subsets. Repertoires with fewer than 30,000 or more than 120,000 public chains, plus five repertoires with anomalous nucleotide sharing, were excluded from co-occurrence clustering. TCRdb limited this immuneACCESS table to in-frame rearrangements with V and J called. A share of clones is missing; checked studies link under half to unresolved V genes, and the rest is unexplained. V, J and clone size are those of that table, while D and trimming were read from the DNA. The sample table records about 120,000 clones; 65% to 80% of these occur just once. Approximately 30% of the sample is taken by the ten largest.

V ends up 6 bases short and J 4 bases short, with an unmatched junction base count of 14. The CDR3 goes from the cysteine to the phenylalanine over 17 residues. The only DNA kept is the CDR3, 51 bases in frame from the first base. From the germline V gene, CDR1 is SNHLY and CDR2 is FYNNEI. In total, around 600 healthy bone marrow donors made up the cohort. All cohort members were sampled while nominally healthy, although unrecorded immune exposures were likely present. The donor tested CMV seropositive, placing the donor among the 289 seropositive members of the cohort. A peripheral blood sample was collected from each donor, and TCR beta sequencing was performed on peripheral blood mononuclear cells. Genomic DNA was extracted from the blood cell samples with the Qiagen DNeasy Blood Extraction Kit. In regard to this clone: The antigen this receptor binds is unknown. No qualities accompany the bases; no much larger clone lies one base away.

Sequencing used PBMCs. The sequence derives from a man aged 60-69 years in good health and CMV-seropositive. The rearrangement combines TRBV2 with TRBJ2-1; 8 nucleotides in the junction match TRBD2. In nucleotide form, the sequence is TGTGCCAGCAGGCCCCCCGGGAGGGCCGGGGGATACAATGAGCAGTTCTTC. This encodes CASRPPGRAGGYNEQFF.